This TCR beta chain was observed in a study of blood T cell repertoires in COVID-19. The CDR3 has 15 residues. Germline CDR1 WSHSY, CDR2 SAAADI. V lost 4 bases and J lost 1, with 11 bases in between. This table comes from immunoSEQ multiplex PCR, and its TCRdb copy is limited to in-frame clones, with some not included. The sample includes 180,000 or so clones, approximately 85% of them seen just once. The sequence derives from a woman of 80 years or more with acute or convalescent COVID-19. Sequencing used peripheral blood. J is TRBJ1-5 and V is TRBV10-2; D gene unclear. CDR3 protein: CASSVNTDSNQPQHF. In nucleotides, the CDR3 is TGCGCCAGCAGTGTCAATACAGACAGCAATCAGCCCCAGCATTTT.